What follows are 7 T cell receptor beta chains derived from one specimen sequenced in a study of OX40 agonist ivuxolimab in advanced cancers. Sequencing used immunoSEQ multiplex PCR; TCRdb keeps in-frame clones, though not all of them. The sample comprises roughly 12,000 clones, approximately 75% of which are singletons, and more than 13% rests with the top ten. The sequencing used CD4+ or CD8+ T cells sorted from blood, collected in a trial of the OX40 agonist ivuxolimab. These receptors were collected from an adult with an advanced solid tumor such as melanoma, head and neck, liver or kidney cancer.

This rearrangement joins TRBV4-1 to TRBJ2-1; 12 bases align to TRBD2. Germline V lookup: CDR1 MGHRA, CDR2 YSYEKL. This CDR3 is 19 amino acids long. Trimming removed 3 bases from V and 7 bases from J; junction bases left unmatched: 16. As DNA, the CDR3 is TGCGCCAGCAGCCAGATAGGGGCTAGCGGGGGGGCAAAAACTAATGAGCAGTTCTTC. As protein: CASSQIGASGGAKTNEQFF.

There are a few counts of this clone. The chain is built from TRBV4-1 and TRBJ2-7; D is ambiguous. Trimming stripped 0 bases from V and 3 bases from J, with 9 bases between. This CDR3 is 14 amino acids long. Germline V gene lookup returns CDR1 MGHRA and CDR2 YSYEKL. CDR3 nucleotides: TGCGCCAGCAGCCAAGATCCGTCCGTCTACGAGCAGTACTTC. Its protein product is CASSQDPSVYEQYF.

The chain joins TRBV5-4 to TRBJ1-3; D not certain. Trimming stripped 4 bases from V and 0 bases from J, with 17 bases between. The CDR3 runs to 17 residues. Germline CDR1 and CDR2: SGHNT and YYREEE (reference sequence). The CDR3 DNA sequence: TGTGCCAGCAGCCCTACCCCCCGGGGATCCTCTGGAAACACCATATATTTT. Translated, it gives CASSPTPRGSSGNTIYF.

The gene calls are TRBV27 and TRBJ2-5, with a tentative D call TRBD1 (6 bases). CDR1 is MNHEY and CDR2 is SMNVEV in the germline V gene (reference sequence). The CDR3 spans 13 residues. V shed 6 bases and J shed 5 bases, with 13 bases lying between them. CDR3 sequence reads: CASSYRVWETQYF. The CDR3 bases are TGTGCCAGCAGCTACAGGGTTTGGGAGACCCAGTACTTC.

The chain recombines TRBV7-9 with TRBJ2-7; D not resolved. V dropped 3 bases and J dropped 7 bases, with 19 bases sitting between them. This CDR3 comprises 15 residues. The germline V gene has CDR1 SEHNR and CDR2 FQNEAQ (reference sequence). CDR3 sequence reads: CASSFPPGRDLEQYF. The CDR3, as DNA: TGTGCCAGCAGCTTTCCGCCAGGTCGTGACCTTGAGCAGTACTTC. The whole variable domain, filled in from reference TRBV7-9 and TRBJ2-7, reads DTGVSQNPRHKITKRGQNVTFRCDPISEHNRLYWYRQTLGQGPEFLTYFQNEAQLEKSRLLSDRFSAERPKGSFSTLEIQRTEQGDSAMYLCASSFPPGRDLEQYFGPGTRLTVT.

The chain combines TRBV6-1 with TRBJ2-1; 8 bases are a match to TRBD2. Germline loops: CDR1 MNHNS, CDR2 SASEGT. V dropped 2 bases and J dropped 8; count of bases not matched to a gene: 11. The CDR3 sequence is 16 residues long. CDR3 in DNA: TGTGCCAGCAGTGAATTTGCAACGGGAGGGTTGGATGAGCAGTTCTTC. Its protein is CASSEFATGGLDEQFF.

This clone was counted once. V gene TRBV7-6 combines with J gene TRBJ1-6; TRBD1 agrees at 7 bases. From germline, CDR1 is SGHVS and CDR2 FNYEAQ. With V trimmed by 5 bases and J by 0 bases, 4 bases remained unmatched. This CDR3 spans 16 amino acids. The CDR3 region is CASSNRGSSYNSPLHF. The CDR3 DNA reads TGTGCCAGCAGCAACAGGGGTTCCTCCTATAATTCACCCCTCCACTTT.